The 29 T cell receptor beta chains presented below share a single source sample, sequenced in a study of vaccination effects on CD4 cells after COVID-19. The antigens these receptors bind are not known. CD4+ T cells specific for antigen were expanded with viral peptide pools by the ViraFEST assay before sequencing. Culture lasted approximately 10 days before CD4+ T cell isolation. Either the BNT162b2 or mRNA-1273 vaccine was given to participants in two doses. Some clones are missing from TCRdb's copy, which holds only in-frame ones; the method was immunoSEQ multiplex PCR. The sample records about 24,000 clones, 80% to 90% being singletons. Material: CD4+ T cells from PBMCs cultured with SARS-CoV-2 spike peptides, obtained after COVID-19 vaccination. These receptors were collected from a human donor who received a COVID-19 vaccine. Some clones in this sample may be carry-over from other donors' samples.

J is TRBJ1-5 and V is TRBV10-3; D is perhaps TRBD1 (5 bases). The V and J ends lost 3 bases and 6 bases respectively, with 12 bases between them. Germline V gene sequence: CDR1 ENHRY, CDR2 SYGVKD. The length of the CDR3 is 14 residues. This CDR3 reads CAISDFGGVQPQHF. CDR3 nucleotides: TGTGCCATCAGTGACTTCGGGGGGGTTCAGCCCCAGCATTTT.

The chain joins TRBV7-9 to TRBJ2-2; no reliable D call. Germline-derived CDR1 and CDR2 are SEHNR and FQNEAQ (reference sequence). Trimming pared 0 bases from V and 6 bases from J, leaving 5 bases between. The CDR3 extends over 13 amino acids. The CDR3 region has the DNA TGTGCCAGCAGCTTAGCATCTTCCGGGGAGCTGTTTTTT. Its translation is CASSLASSGELFF.

This sequence joins TRBV5-6 and TRBJ2-7; 7 bases fit TRBD2. This CDR3 spans 15 amino acids. Unmatched junction bases numbered 5, after V lost 2 bases and J lost 0 bases. The germline gives CDR1 SGHDT, CDR2 YYEEEE. This chain's CDR3 is CASSLRGGFSYEQYV. The CDR3 DNA reads TGTGCCAGCAGCTTACGCGGGGGATTCTCCTACGAGCAGTACGTC.

The rearrangement uses TRBV24-1 and TRBJ2-2; D uncertain. Trimming took off 2 bases at V and 0 bases at J, with 6 bases between the two ends. CDR1 and CDR2 from the germline V gene are KGHDR and SFDVKD. This CDR3 region has 15 residues. CDR3 sequence: CATSDSGANTGELFF. Here the CDR3 DNA reads TGTGCCACCAGTGATTCTGGCGCGAACACCGGGGAGCTGTTTTTT.

Only a few counts were recorded for this clone. The chain employs TRBV29-1 and TRBJ2-2; D is uncertain. Germline-derived CDR1 and CDR2 are SQVTM and ANQGSEA. The CDR3 runs 13 residues. V lost 5 bases and J lost 4, with 11 bases in between. CDR3 protein: CSVLGLVTGELFF. Here the CDR3 DNA reads TGCAGCGTTCTGGGTCTAGTCACCGGGGAGCTGTTTTTT.

This rearrangement joins TRBV4-3 to TRBJ2-3; TRBD2 matches at 8 bases. Germline V gene lookup returns CDR1 LGHNA and CDR2 YSLEER. Trimming cost V 4 bases and J 0 bases; bases outside gene matches: 3. The CDR3 runs to 15 residues. The CDR3 DNA sequence: TGCGCCAGCAGCCGCATAGCGGGGAGCACAGATACGCAGTATTTT. Translated, it gives CASSRIAGSTDTQYF.

The chain couples TRBV11-2 to TRBJ2-5; D is possibly TRBD2 (6 bases). This CDR3 region has 16 residues. The V and J ends lost 2 bases and 4 bases respectively, with 17 bases between them. Germline V CDR1 and CDR2: SGHAT, FQNNGV. The CDR3 spells CASSLTLAPVAETQYF. The CDR3 nucleotides read TGTGCCAGCAGCTTAACCCTAGCGCCCGTTGCAGAGACCCAGTACTTC.

The chain recombines TRBV25-1 with TRBJ1-1, with no clear D. The CDR3 consists of 13 residues. The V end was cut by 8 bases, the J end by 3 bases, with 13 bases between. Germline V gene data show CDR1 as MGHDK and CDR2 as SYGVNS. CDR3: CASVPIGYTEAFF. As DNA, the CDR3 is TGTGCCAGCGTCCCGATTGGTTACACTGAAGCTTTCTTT.

This rearrangement joins TRBV30 to TRBJ2-1; the match to TRBD2 covers 7 bases. The junction had 8 bases not matched to a gene; V was cut back by 2 bases and J by 4 bases. Germline V gene lookup returns CDR1 GTSNPN and CDR2 SVGIG (reference sequence). The CDR3 spans 15 residues. CDR3 nucleotide sequence: TGTGCCTGGAGTAGAGGGAGCGGGGCGTACAATGAGCAGTTCTTC. Its protein product is CAWSRGSGAYNEQFF.

The V and J genes are TRBV12-5 and TRBJ1-5; TRBD1 agrees at 9 bases. Germline values: CDR1 LGHNT, CDR2 FRNRAP. The CDR3 runs 14 residues. V was clipped by 1 base and J by 6 bases; unmatched bases: 1. For the CDR3, the DNA is TGTGCTAGTGGTTTGGGGACAGGGGTTCAGCCCCAGCATTTT. As protein: CASGLGTGVQPQHF.

This clone occurred once. This chain connects TRBV3-1 (or the pseudogene TRBV3-2) to TRBJ2-1; 11 nucleotides agree with TRBD2. The germline V gene has CDR1 LGHDT and CDR2 YNNKEL (reference sequence). The CDR3 contains 16 residues. J was trimmed by 9 bases and V by 1 base; bases with no gene match: 8. Written as DNA, the CDR3 is TGTGCCAGCAGCCAAGGAGCTAGCGGGGGGATCGGTGAGCAGTTCTTC. It encodes CASSQGASGGIGEQFF.

V gene TRBV18 combines with J gene TRBJ2-1; D unresolved. The length of the CDR3 is 18 residues. Germline-derived CDR1 and CDR2 are KGHSH and LQKENI. V lost 2 bases and J lost 3, with 20 bases in between. In DNA form, the CDR3 reads TGTGCCAGCTCACCAGGTTACGGGCAGCCTGCGATCTACAATGAGCAGTTCTTC. It translates to CASSPGYGQPAIYNEQFF.

The CDR3: CATLVGRSSGNTIYF. CDR3 nucleotides: TGTGCCACCCTAGTCGGACGAAGCTCTGGAAACACCATATATTTT. This sequence joins TRBV6-5 and TRBJ1-3; no reliable D call. V lost 10 bases, J lost 0 bases, and 16 bases lay in between. The CDR3 runs to 15 residues. Germline loops: CDR1 MNHEY, CDR2 SVGAGI.

The chain has TRBV27 and TRBJ2-2; D gene ambiguous. This CDR3 comprises 15 residues. Trimming cost V 4 bases and J 0 bases, with 9 bases left between them. Germline assignment: CDR1 MNHEY and CDR2 SMNVEV (reference sequence). This chain's CDR3 is CASSWRTANTGELFF. DNA of the CDR3: TGTGCCAGCAGTTGGCGGACCGCGAACACCGGGGAGCTGTTTTTT.

This clone came up once. The chain recombines TRBV7-2 with TRBJ2-2; D is undetermined. V shed 1 base and J shed 1 base, with 4 bases lying between them. The germline gives CDR1 SGHTA, CDR2 FQGNSA. The CDR3 has 14 amino acids. The CDR3 coding sequence is TGTGCCAGCAGCTTAGTCATGAACACCGGGGAGCTGTTTTTT. Translation: CASSLVMNTGELFF.

The chain carries TRBV23-1 and TRBJ1-2; TRBD1 matches 8 bases. TRBV23-1 is placed among ORFs of uncertain function. This CDR3 spans 17 amino acids. The trim removed 3 bases at V and 2 bases at J, leaving 11 bases unmatched. CDR3 nucleotides: TGCGCCAGCAGTCACGATATGGACAGGGCGGAAAACTATGGCTACACCTTC. Protein: CASSHDMDRAENYGYTF.

The gene calls are TRBV5-1 and TRBJ2-3; possible D gene TRBD1, 6 bases. Trimming stripped 0 bases from V and 3 bases from J, with 11 bases between. CDR3 length: 15 residues. CDR1 is SGHRS, CDR2 YFSETQ, per germline. The CDR3 region has the DNA TGCGCCAGCAGCTTGGCTGGGCAGGGGACAGATACGCAGTATTTT. This encodes CASSLAGQGTDTQYF. Variable domain in full (rest from reference TRBV5-1 and TRBJ2-3): KAGVTQTPRYLIKTRGQQVTLSCSPISGHRSVSWYQQTPGQGLQFLFEYFSETQRNKGNFPGRFSGRQFSNSRSEMNVSTLELGDSALYLCASSLAGQGTDTQYFGPGTRLTVL.

The count of this clone is one. The chain uses TRBV7-2 and TRBJ2-6; a possible D gene is TRBD1 (7 bases). V was shortened by 3 bases and J by 2 bases, with 20 bases between the two germline ends. Germline V gene sequence: CDR1 SGHTA, CDR2 FQGNSA. The CDR3 contains 19 residues. The CDR3 protein is CASSFAGTVFGTGANVLTF. CDR3 DNA: TGTGCCAGCAGCTTCGCGGGGACAGTGTTCGGGACTGGGGCCAACGTCCTGACTTTC.

The chain couples TRBV30 to TRBJ1-1; weak D call: TRBD1 (6 bases). CDR3 length: 11 amino acids. Germline assignment: CDR1 GTSNPN and CDR2 SVGIG (reference sequence). Trimming took off 3 bases at V and 8 bases at J, with 10 bases between the two ends. The CDR3 region is CAWRGRGEAFF. In nucleotides, the CDR3 is TGTGCCTGGAGGGGGAGGGGGGAAGCTTTCTTT.

The chain is built from TRBV28 and TRBJ1-2; D is undetermined. In germline, CDR1 is MDHEN, CDR2 SYDVKM. Trimming stripped 5 bases from V and 6 bases from J, with 25 bases between. The CDR3 extends over 17 amino acids. The CDR3 spells CASSLLRLPPFAHGYTF. CDR3 DNA sequence: TGTGCCAGCAGTCTGTTAAGGTTACCACCCTTCGCCCATGGCTACACCTTC.

The rearrangement joins TRBV2 to TRBJ2-5; 7 bases are shared with TRBD1. This CDR3 is 13 amino acids long. With V trimmed by 5 bases and J by 1 base, 1 base remained unmatched. Germline CDR1 is SNHLY and CDR2 is FYNNEI. CDR3 region: CASSRDSQETQYF. CDR3 bases: TGTGCCAGCAGTCGGGACAGCCAAGAGACCCAGTACTTC.

The gene calls are TRBV6-6 and TRBJ2-1; TRBD2 is a possible D gene (5 bases). V lost 6 bases and J 8 bases, leaving 17 bases between the germline ends. The CDR3 sequence is 14 residues long. CDR1 and CDR2 from the germline V gene are MNHNY and SVGAGI (reference sequence). CDR3 DNA sequence: TGTGCCAGCAGCCCAGCGAGAGGGTCGGATGAGCAGTTCTTC. Translating it yields CASSPARGSDEQFF.

The J gene is TRBJ1-5, the V gene TRBV24-1, with D uncertain. V was cut by 3 bases and J by 1 base, with 15 bases left in between. The length of the CDR3 is 17 residues. Germline V gene sequence: CDR1 KGHDR, CDR2 SFDVKD. CDR3 in amino acids: CATSDPDTGTSNQPQHF. In DNA form, the CDR3 reads TGTGCCACCAGTGATCCTGATACCGGTACAAGCAATCAGCCCCAGCATTTT.

The CDR3 region is CSASTASRETQYF. The CDR3 region has the DNA TGCAGTGCTAGTACGGCTAGCCGAGAGACCCAGTACTTC. The rearrangement joins TRBV20-1 to TRBJ2-5, with a possible D match to TRBD2 (5 bases). Trimming pared 3 bases from V and 4 bases from J, leaving 12 bases between. The germline V gene encodes CDR1 DFQATT and CDR2 SNEGSKA (reference sequence). This CDR3 comprises 13 residues.

The chain is built from TRBV3-1 (or the pseudogene TRBV3-2) and TRBJ2-5; D unclear. The CDR3 covers 14 residues. Trimming removed 0 bases from V and 4 bases from J, with 9 bases in between. CDR1 is LGHDT and CDR2 is YNNKEL in the germline V gene (reference sequence). In DNA, the CDR3 is TGTGCCAGCAGCCAAGAATGGGGTTCAGAGACCCAGTACTTC. It translates to CASSQEWGSETQYF.

This CDR3 is CASSLTVGTEAFF. CDR3 coding DNA: TGCGCCAGCAGCCTGACAGTAGGCACTGAAGCTTTCTTT. J is TRBJ1-1 and V is TRBV5-1; D might be TRBD1 (5 bases). In germline, CDR1 is SGHRS, CDR2 YFSETQ. Between the trimmed V and J ends, which lost 4 bases and 4 bases, there was a span of 11 bases. The length of the CDR3 is 13 residues.

This chain links TRBV15 with TRBJ1-2, with D uncertain. The CDR3 is 13 amino acids. V shed 4 bases and J shed 5 bases, with 11 bases lying between them. Per the germline V gene, CDR1 is LNHNV and CDR2 is YYDKDF (reference sequence). The CDR3 bases are TGTGCCACCAGCACGGATGGAACTTATGGCTACACCTTC. It translates to CATSTDGTYGYTF. Based on the CDR3 plus reference TRBV15 and TRBJ1-2, the full variable domain is DAMVIQNPRYQVTQFGKPVTLSCSQTLNHNVMYWYQQKSSQAPKLLFHYYDKDFNNEADTPDNFQSRRPNTSFCFLDIRSPGLGDTAMYLCATSTDGTYGYTFGSGTRLTVV.

The chain combines TRBV5-6 with TRBJ2-7; 9 bases match TRBD1. CDR3 length: 16 amino acids. Germline-derived CDR1 and CDR2 are SGHDT and YYEEEE. Germline trimming cut 5 bases from V and 1 base from J; bases unmatched to any gene: 10. This chain's CDR3 is CASSRYGTGFSYEQYV. As DNA, the CDR3 is TGTGCCAGCAGTCGATACGGGACAGGGTTTTCCTACGAGCAGTACGTC.

The chain couples TRBV4-1 to TRBJ1-2, with D uncertain. Germline V gene sequence: CDR1 MGHRA, CDR2 YSYEKL. Trimming shortened V by 4 bases and J by 0 bases, and 12 bases separated the two germline ends. CDR3 length: 15 amino acids. CDR3 DNA: TGCGCCAGCAGCCCGATCGGATCGGCTAACTATGGCTACACCTTC. Its translation is CASSPIGSANYGYTF.